This T cell receptor beta chain is from a study of brain T cells in children with intractable seizures. Study-wide findings and caveats: Patients' HCMV serostatus was unknown; virus specificity rests on CDR3 similarity alone. Clones missing pre-surgery may reflect undersampling of that blood sample.

Sample time point: blood from clinic visit 5 months post-surgery; TSC patient then seizure free. Only cases whose brain tissue showed the highest T cell transcript signatures were sequenced. Measured with immunoSEQ multiplex PCR; TCRdb has only the in-frame clones, and not every one. The top ten hold 5.7% of the sample, which has about 350,000 clones, 85% to 95% seen once. Concerning this clone itself: Its target is not known.

The TCR sequence derives from a boy under two years old with tuberous sclerosis and intractable seizures. Sequences were derived from peripheral blood, sampled about 5 months after surgery.

DNA for the CDR3: TGTGCCAGCAGTTCGGGGGGGTCTGAGCAGTTCTTC. Amino acids: CASSSGGSEQFF. The V gene is TRBV12-3 or TRBV12-4, the J gene TRBJ2-1; 8 bases line up with TRBD2. V lost 4 bases and J lost 9; bases outside the gene matches: 2. CDR3 length equals 12 residues.